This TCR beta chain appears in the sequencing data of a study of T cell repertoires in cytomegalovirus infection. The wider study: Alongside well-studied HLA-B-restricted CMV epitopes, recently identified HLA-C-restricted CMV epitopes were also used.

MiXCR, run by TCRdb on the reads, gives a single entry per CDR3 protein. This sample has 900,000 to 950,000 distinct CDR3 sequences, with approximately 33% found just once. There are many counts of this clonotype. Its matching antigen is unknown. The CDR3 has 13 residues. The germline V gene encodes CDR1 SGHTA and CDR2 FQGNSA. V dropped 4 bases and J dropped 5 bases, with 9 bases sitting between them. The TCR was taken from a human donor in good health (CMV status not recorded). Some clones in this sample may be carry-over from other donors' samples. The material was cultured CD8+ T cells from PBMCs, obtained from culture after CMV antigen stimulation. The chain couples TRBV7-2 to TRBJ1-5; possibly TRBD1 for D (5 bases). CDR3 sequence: CASSSGTYQPQHF. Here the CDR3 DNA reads TGTGCCAGCAGCTCCGGGACGTATCAGCCCCAGCATTTT.